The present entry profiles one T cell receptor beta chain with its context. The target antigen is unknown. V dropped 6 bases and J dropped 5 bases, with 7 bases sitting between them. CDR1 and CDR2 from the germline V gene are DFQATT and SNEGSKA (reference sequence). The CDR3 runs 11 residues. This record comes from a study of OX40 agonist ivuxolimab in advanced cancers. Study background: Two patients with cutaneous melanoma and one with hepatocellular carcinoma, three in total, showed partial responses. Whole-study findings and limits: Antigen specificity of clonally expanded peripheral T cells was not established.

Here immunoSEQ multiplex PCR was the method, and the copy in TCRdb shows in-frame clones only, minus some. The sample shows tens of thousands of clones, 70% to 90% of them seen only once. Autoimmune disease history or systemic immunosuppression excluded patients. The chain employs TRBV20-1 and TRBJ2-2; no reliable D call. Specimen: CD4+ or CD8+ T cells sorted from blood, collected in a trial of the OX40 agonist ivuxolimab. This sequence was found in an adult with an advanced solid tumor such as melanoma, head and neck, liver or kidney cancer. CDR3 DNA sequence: TGCAGTGCCCCAGAGACCGGGGAGCTGTTTTTT. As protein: CSAPETGELFF.